The clone carrying this TCR beta chain showed up many times. Per germline, CDR1 ENHRY and CDR2 SYGVKD. The CDR3 has 16 amino acids. After removal of 3 bases from V and 4 bases from J, the junction contained 5 bases not matched to a gene. The record originates from a study of cytomegalovirus exposure and HLA in healthy donors. Study summary: An early data release held around 80 million unique TCRs from HLA-typed donors.

This PCR relied on a set of 60 Vbeta primers and 13 Jbeta primers. TCRdb keeps only in-frame clones here, not all; method: immunoSEQ multiplex PCR. There are 150,000 to 200,000 clones in the sample; around 80% occur only once, and less than 2.5% lies in the top ten. The receptor's source is a woman between 45 and 65 years old in good health and CMV-seronegative. The gene calls are TRBV10-3 and TRBJ2-3; 12 positions match TRBD2. The sequencing input was PBMCs. CDR3 DNA: TGTGCCATCAGTGATCCTAGCGGGGGGGCGGCAGATACGCAGTATTTT. This gives the protein CAISDPSGGAADTQYF.